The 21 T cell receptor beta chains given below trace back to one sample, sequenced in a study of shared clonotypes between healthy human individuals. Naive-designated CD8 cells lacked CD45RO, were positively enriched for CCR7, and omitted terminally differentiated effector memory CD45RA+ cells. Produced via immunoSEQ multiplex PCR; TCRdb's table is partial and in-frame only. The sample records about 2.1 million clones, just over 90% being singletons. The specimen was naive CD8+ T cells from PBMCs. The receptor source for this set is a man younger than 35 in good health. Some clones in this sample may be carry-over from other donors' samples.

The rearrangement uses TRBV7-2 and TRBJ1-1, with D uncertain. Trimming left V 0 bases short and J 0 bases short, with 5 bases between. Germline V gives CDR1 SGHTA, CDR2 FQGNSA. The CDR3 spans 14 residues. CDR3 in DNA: TGTGCCAGCAGCTTAGCTACCCTGAACACTGAAGCTTTCTTT. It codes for CASSLATLNTEAFF.

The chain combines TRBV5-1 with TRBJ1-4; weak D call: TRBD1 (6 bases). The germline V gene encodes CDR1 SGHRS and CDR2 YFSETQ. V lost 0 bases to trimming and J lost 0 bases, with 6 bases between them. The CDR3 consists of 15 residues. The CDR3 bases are TGCGCCAGCAGCTTGGAGGGGGCAACTAATGAAAAACTGTTTTTT. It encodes CASSLEGATNEKLFF.

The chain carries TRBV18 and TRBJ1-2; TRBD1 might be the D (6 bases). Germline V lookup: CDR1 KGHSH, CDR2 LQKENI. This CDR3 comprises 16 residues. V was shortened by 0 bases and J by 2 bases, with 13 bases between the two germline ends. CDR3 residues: CASSPPRGRGNYGYTF. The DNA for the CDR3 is TGTGCCAGCTCACCACCCCGGGGGAGGGGGAACTATGGCTACACCTTC.

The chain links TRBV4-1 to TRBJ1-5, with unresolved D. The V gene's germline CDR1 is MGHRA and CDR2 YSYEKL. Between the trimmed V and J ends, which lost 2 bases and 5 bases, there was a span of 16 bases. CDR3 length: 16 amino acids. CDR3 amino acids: CASSQSSLPGDQPQHF. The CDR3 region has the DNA TGCGCCAGCAGCCAATCGTCTCTCCCCGGCGATCAGCCCCAGCATTTT.

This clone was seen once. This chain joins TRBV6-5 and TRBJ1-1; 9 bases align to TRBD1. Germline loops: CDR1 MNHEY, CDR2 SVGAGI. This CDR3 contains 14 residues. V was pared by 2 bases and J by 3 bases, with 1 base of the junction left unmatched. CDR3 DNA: TGTGCCAGCAGTTACGGGGACAGGGACACTGAAGCTTTCTTT. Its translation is CASSYGDRDTEAFF.

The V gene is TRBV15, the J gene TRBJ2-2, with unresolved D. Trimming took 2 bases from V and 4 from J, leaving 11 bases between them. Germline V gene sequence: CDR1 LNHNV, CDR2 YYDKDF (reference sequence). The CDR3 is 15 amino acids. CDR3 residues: CATSRSRVRTGELFF. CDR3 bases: TGTGCCACCAGCAGATCAAGAGTTCGCACCGGGGAGCTGTTTTTT.

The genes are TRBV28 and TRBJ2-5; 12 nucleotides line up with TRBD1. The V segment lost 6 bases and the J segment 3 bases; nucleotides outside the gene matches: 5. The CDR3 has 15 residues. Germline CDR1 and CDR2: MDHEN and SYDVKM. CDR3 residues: CASRGTGGFEETQYF. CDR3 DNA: TGTGCCAGCAGAGGGACAGGGGGCTTCGAAGAGACCCAGTACTTC.

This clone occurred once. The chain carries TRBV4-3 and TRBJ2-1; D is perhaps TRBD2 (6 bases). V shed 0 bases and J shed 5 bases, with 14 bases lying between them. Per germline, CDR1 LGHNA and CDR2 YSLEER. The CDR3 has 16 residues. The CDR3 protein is CASSQDSGSPHNEQFF. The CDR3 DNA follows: TGCGCCAGCAGCCAAGATTCCGGGAGCCCCCACAATGAGCAGTTCTTC.

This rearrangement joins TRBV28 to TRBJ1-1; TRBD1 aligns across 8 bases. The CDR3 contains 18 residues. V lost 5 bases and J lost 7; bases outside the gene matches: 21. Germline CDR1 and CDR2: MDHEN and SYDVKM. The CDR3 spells CASSLPVDREAEGGEAFF. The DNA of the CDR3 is TGTGCCAGCAGTCTCCCGGTGGACAGGGAGGCCGAGGGGGGTGAAGCTTTCTTT. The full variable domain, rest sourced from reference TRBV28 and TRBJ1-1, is DVKVTQSSRYLVKRTGEKVFLECVQDMDHENMFWYRQDPGLGLRLIYFSYDVKMKEKGDIPEGYSVSREKKERFSLILESASTNQTSMYLCASSLPVDREAEGGEAFFGQGTRLTVV.

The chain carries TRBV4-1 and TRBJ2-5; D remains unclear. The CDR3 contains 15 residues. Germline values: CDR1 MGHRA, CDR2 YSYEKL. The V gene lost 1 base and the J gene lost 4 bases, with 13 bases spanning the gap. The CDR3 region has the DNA TGCGCCAGCAGCCAAGTTGTCACCCCAGGAGAGACCCAGTACTTC. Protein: CASSQVVTPGETQYF.

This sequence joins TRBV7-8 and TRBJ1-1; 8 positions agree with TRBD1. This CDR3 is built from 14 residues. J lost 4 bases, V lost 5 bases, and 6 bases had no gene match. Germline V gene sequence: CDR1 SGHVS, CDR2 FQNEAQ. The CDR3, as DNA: TGTGCCAGCAGCCAAGACAGGGGTCGCACTGAAGCTTTCTTT. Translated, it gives CASSQDRGRTEAFF.

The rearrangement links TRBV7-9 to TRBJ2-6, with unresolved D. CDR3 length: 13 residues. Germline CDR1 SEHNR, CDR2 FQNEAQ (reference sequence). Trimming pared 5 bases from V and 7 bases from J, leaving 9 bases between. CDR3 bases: TGTGCCAGCAGCCCAGTTGGTGCCAACGTCCTGACTTTC. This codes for CASSPVGANVLTF.

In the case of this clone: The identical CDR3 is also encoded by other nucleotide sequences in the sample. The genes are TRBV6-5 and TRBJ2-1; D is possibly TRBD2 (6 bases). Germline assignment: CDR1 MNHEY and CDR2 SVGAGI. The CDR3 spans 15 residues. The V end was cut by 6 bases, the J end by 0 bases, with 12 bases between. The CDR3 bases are TGTGCCAGCAGCTTATCCGGGAGCTCCTACAATGAGCAGTTCTTC. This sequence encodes CASSLSGSSYNEQFF.

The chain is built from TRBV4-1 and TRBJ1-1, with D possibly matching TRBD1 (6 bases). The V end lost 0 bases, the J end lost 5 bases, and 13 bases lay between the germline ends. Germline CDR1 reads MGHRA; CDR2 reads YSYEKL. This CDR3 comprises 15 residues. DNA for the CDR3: TGCGCCAGCAGCCAAGACCTGGGGGCGAGAACTGAAGCTTTCTTT. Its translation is CASSQDLGARTEAFF.

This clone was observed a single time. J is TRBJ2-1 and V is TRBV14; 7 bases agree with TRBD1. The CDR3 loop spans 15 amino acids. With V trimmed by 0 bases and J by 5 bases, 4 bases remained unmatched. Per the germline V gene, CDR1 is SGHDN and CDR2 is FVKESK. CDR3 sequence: CASSQDRGIHNEQFF. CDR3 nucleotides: TGTGCCAGCAGCCAAGACAGGGGGATACACAATGAGCAGTTCTTC.

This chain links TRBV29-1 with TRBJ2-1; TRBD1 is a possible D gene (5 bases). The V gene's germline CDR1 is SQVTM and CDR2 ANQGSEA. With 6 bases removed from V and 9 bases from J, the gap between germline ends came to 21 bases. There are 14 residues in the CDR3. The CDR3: CSVGLGRLLAEQFF. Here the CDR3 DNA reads TGCAGCGTGGGTTTGGGGCGTCTCTTGGCTGAGCAGTTCTTC.

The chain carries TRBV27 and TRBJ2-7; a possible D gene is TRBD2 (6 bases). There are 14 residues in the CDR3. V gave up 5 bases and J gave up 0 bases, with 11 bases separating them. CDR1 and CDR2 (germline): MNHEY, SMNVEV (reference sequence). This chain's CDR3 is CASSPRDVSYEQYF. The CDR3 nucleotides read TGTGCCAGCAGTCCGCGGGACGTCTCCTACGAGCAGTACTTC.

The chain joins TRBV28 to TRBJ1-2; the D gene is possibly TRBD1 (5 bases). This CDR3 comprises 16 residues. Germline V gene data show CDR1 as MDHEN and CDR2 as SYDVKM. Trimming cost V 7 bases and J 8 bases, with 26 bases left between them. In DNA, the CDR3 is TGTGCCAGCAAAGGTCACGAGGTCACATGGGACCGGGGCTACACCTTC. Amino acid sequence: CASKGHEVTWDRGYTF.

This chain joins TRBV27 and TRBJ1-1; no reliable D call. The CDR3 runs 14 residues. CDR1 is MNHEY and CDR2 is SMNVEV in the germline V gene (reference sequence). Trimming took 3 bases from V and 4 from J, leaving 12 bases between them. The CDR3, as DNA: TGTGCCAGCAGTTTCGGAAAATGGGGCACTGAAGCTTTCTTT. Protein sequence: CASSFGKWGTEAFF.

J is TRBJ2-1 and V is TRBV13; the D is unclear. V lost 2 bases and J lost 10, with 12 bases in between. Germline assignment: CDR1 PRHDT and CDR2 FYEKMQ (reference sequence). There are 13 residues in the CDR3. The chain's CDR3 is CASSLRARGEQFF. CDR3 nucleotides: TGTGCCAGCAGCTTAAGGGCCCGAGGCGAGCAGTTCTTC.

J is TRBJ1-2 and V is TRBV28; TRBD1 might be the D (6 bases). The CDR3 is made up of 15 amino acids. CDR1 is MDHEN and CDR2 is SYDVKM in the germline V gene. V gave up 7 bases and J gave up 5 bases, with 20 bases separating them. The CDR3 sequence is CASTNLRQATYGYTF. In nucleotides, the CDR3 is TGTGCCAGCACCAACCTCCGACAGGCCACTTATGGCTACACCTTC.